This T cell receptor beta chain was sequenced in a study of human CD4 T cells and Enterobacteriaceae. The memory gate held CD4+ cells that were not CD45RA+CCR7+CD95- naive cells, over 98% pure. With 0 bases removed from V and 8 bases from J, the gap between germline ends came to 16 bases. This CDR3 region has 16 residues. Germline-derived CDR1 and CDR2 are MGHRA and YSYEKL. Profiling relied on immunoSEQ multiplex PCR, and the TCRdb table lists in-frame clones only, not all of them. The top ten hold around 0.88% of the sample, which has 27,000 or so clones, approximately 80% seen once. The chain employs TRBV4-1 and TRBJ1-4, with D perhaps TRBD1 (5 bases). The receptor was derived from a human donor in good health. Input material: memory CD4+ T cells from blood. The CDR3 spells CASSQDRSGSGEKLFF. The CDR3 DNA sequence: TGCGCCAGCAGCCAAGATCGTTCCGGGTCAGGGGAAAAACTGTTTTTT.